The clone carrying this T cell receptor (beta chain) was seen only a few times. CDR1 is SGHNT and CDR2 is YYREEE in the germline V gene (reference sequence). The CDR3 runs 15 residues. V was pared by 3 bases and J by 2 bases, with 7 bases of the junction left unmatched. This specimen belongs to a study of tumor-infiltrating lymphocytes in primary liver carcinoma. Study background: By surgical resection, the patients were treated for their primary liver carcinoma.

The researchers obtained blood RNA from unsorted whole blood and also extracted germline DNA. Reverse transcription of approximately 500 ng total RNA with a constant-region primer produced TCR beta cDNA. Three nested multiplex PCR rounds, a slightly modified ARM-PCR, produced the libraries for TCR beta. TRBV1-TRBV30 forward primers paired with a C-beta reverse primer were used in the first two PCR rounds, which ran approximately 10 cycles each. TCRdb ran MiXCR on the multiplex PCR reads and lists one entry per CDR3 protein. The table lists 200,000 or so distinct CDR3 sequences, around three fifths of them singletons, with about 7.1% in the top ten.

The source of this sequence is a woman aged 60 to 75 with primary liver carcinoma and hepatitis B virus infection. Sequenced material: peripheral blood. V usage is TRBV5-4 and J usage is TRBJ2-5; 7 positions match TRBD1. The chain's CDR3 is CASSSPTGDQETQYF. CDR3 sequence (DNA): TGTGCCAGCAGCTCACCAACAGGGGATCAAGAGACCCAGTACTTC.